A single sample is the source of the 30 T cell receptor beta chains below, sequenced in a study of cytomegalovirus exposure and HLA in healthy donors. A multiplex PCR was run with 60 Vbeta primers and 13 Jbeta primers. The table came from immunoSEQ multiplex PCR; TCRdb's copy has only in-frame clones and leaves some out. This table holds 120,000 or so clones, 70% to 80% found once. Input material: PBMCs. The receptors derive from a man aged 25-40 years in good health and CMV-seronegative.

The chain carries TRBV10-1 and TRBJ2-2, with 11 bases aligning to TRBD2. J lost 1 base, V lost 6 bases, and 7 bases had no gene match. The CDR3 covers 17 residues. In germline, CDR1 is WNHNN, CDR2 SYGVQD (reference sequence). For the CDR3, the DNA is TGCGCCAGCAGACCGGGACTAGCGGAGGGGAACACCGGGGAGCTGTTTTTT. Encoded protein: CASRPGLAEGNTGELFF.

This clone was detected only a few times. The CDR3 nucleotides read TGCGCCAGCAGCTTGGTAACAGACGTGAACACTGAAGCTTTCTTT. Translating it yields CASSLVTDVNTEAFF. This sequence joins TRBV5-1 and TRBJ1-1; D ambiguous. Deletions cut 0 bases from V and 0 bases from J, with 9 bases between. The CDR3 runs 15 residues. Germline-derived CDR1 and CDR2 are SGHRS and YFSETQ.

In DNA form, the CDR3 reads TGTGCCAGCAGCCAGGGACAGGATCGATTCACAGATACGCAGTATTTT. Translated: CASSQGQDRFTDTQYF. The gene calls are TRBV7-9 and TRBJ2-3; 8 bases are a match to TRBD1. The CDR3 is made up of 16 amino acids. J gave up 2 bases and V 5 bases, and 9 bases lay outside the gene matches. Per germline, CDR1 SEHNR and CDR2 FQNEAQ (reference sequence).

This clone was detected only a few times. The CDR3: CASSEGTSGTYEQYF. CDR3 coding DNA: TGCGCCAGCAGTGAGGGGACTAGCGGAACCTACGAGCAGTACTTC. The chain recombines TRBV10-1 with TRBJ2-7, with TRBD2 matching 11 bases. Germline lookup yields CDR1 WNHNN and CDR2 SYGVQD (reference sequence). CDR3 size: 15 residues. The J segment lost 2 bases and the V segment lost 2 bases, leaving 2 bases of the junction unmatched.

The count of this clone is one. This chain uses TRBV13 with TRBJ2-7; TRBD1 matches 8 bases. Germline loops: CDR1 PRHDT, CDR2 FYEKMQ (reference sequence). This CDR3 has 14 residues. The V gene end was trimmed by 6 bases and the J gene end by 1 base; junction bases not matched to a gene: 5. The DNA of the CDR3 is TGTGCCAGCAGAAGGACAGGGATGTCCTACGAGCAGTACTTC. Its translation: CASRRTGMSYEQYF.

This chain uses TRBV11-3 with TRBJ1-1; D is possibly TRBD1 (5 bases). CDR3 length: 17 amino acids. The V gene lost 5 bases and the J gene lost 4 bases, with 23 bases spanning the gap. Germline loops: CDR1 SGHNT, CDR2 YENEEA. CDR3: CASSPGLFSGGGTEAFF. The DNA of the CDR3 is TGTGCCAGCAGCCCTGGTCTGTTTTCGGGGGGAGGCACTGAAGCTTTCTTT. Looking up the rest from reference TRBV11-3 and TRBJ1-1 gives the full variable domain: EAGVVQSPRYKIIEKKQPVAFWCNPISGHNTLYWYLQNLGQGPELLIRYENEEAVDDSQLPKDRFSAERLKGVDSTLKIQPAELGDSAVYLCASSPGLFSGGGTEAFFGQGTRLTVV.

V gene TRBV5-4 combines with J gene TRBJ1-2; 9 positions match TRBD1. The CDR3 loop spans 14 amino acids. The germline gives CDR1 SGHNT, CDR2 YYREEE (reference sequence). Losses at the gene ends were 4 bases for V and 5 bases for J; bases not matched to a gene: 6. The CDR3 DNA follows: TGTGCCAGCAGCCCGGGCGGACAGGGGTATGGCTACACCTTC. It translates to CASSPGGQGYGYTF.

The chain recombines TRBV20-1 with TRBJ2-2, with D perhaps TRBD2 (6 bases). In germline, CDR1 is DFQATT, CDR2 SNEGSKA (reference sequence). This CDR3 comprises 11 residues. Written as DNA, the CDR3 is TGCAGCGTTAGCGGCACCGGGGAGCTGTTTTTT. Its protein is CSVSGTGELFF.

The chain couples TRBV11-3 to TRBJ1-6; the match to TRBD1 covers 9 bases. With V trimmed by 1 base and J by 13 bases, 5 bases remained unmatched. The CDR3 is made up of 14 amino acids. CDR1 SGHNT and CDR2 YENEEA come from the germline V gene. The CDR3 DNA reads TGTGCCAGCAGCTTAGGACAGGGGGGTTCTCCCCTCCACTTT. Translated: CASSLGQGGSPLHF.

The chain links TRBV28 to TRBJ1-1; D uncertain. Germline V gives CDR1 MDHEN, CDR2 SYDVKM. This CDR3 region has 14 residues. Trimming took 4 bases from V and 5 from J, leaving 14 bases between them. The chain's CDR3 is CASSSNPGGTEAFF. In DNA form, the CDR3 reads TGTGCCAGCAGTTCTAACCCGGGAGGTACTGAAGCTTTCTTT.

This chain connects TRBV6-5 to TRBJ1-2; 9 bases fit TRBD1. This CDR3 region has 14 residues. Germline V CDR1 and CDR2: MNHEY, SVGAGI. Trimming removed 4 bases from V and 5 bases from J; junction bases left unmatched: 5. CDR3 residues: CASSSGTGRYGYTF. DNA of the CDR3: TGTGCCAGCAGTTCCGGGACAGGGCGTTATGGCTACACCTTC.

This chain joins TRBV28 and TRBJ1-1; D is undetermined. The CDR3 is 14 residues long. Deletions cut 2 bases from V and 6 bases from J, with 13 bases between. Germline assignment: CDR1 MDHEN and CDR2 SYDVKM. For the CDR3, the DNA is TGTGCCAGCAGTTTACCTACGTCGGTCCCTGAAGCTTTCTTT. Translated, it gives CASSLPTSVPEAFF.

The J gene is TRBJ2-3, the V gene TRBV4-1; possibly TRBD1 for D (5 bases). Trimming took off 3 bases at V and 11 bases at J, with 24 bases between the two ends. CDR1 is MGHRA, CDR2 YSYEKL, per germline. CDR3 length: 16 amino acids. Here the CDR3 DNA reads TGCGCCAGCAGCCATAACGCTGCCACCGGACATGTAGGGCAGTATTTT. This codes for CASSHNAATGHVGQYF.

The gene calls are TRBV19 and TRBJ2-7, with TRBD2 matching over 7 bases. The CDR3 has 16 amino acids. Germline CDR1 is LNHDA and CDR2 is SQIVND (reference sequence). J gave up 1 base and V 5 bases, and 11 bases lay outside the gene matches. CDR3 nucleotides: TGTGCCAGTAGTCCGCTCGCGCTAGCGGTTTCCTACGAGCAGTACTTC. Encoded protein: CASSPLALAVSYEQYF.

V usage is TRBV27 and J usage is TRBJ2-2; the match to TRBD2 covers 11 bases. The CDR3 spans 16 residues. Looked up from germline, CDR1 is MNHEY and CDR2 is SMNVEV (reference sequence). With 5 bases clipped from V and 9 bases from J, the junction kept 11 bases outside the gene matches. The CDR3 protein is CASSVLSGGARRELFF. CDR3 coding DNA: TGTGCCAGCAGTGTTCTTAGCGGGGGGGCACGCCGGGAGCTGTTTTTT.

In its sample, this clone was seen once. The rearrangement uses TRBV5-1 and TRBJ1-1; 8 bases fit TRBD1. Trimming removed 2 bases from V and 4 bases from J; junction bases left unmatched: 4. Germline V gene sequence: CDR1 SGHRS, CDR2 YFSETQ. This CDR3 contains 14 residues. The CDR3 loop is CASSFQGASTEAFF. CDR3 bases: TGCGCCAGCAGCTTCCAGGGGGCGAGCACTGAAGCTTTCTTT.

Only a few counts were recorded for this clone. The genes are TRBV6-6 and TRBJ1-4, with D possibly matching TRBD1 (5 bases). Germline V lookup: CDR1 MNHNY, CDR2 SVGAGI (reference sequence). CDR3 length: 12 residues. The V end was cut by 10 bases, the J end by 5 bases, with 11 bases between. Here the CDR3 reads CATKGPNEKLFF. The CDR3 coding sequence is TGTGCCACCAAGGGGCCAAATGAAAAACTGTTTTTT.

The gene calls are TRBV19 and TRBJ1-2; 7 nucleotides agree with TRBD1. V lost 4 bases and J lost 2; bases outside the gene matches: 1. CDR3 length: 13 residues. The germline V gene encodes CDR1 LNHDA and CDR2 SQIVND (reference sequence). CDR3 in DNA: TGTGCCAGTAGTACGGACAGGAACTATGGCTACACCTTC. Protein product: CASSTDRNYGYTF.

The genes are TRBV5-1 and TRBJ2-2; 14 bases fit TRBD2. Germline V lookup: CDR1 SGHRS, CDR2 YFSETQ. CDR3 size: 19 residues. V dropped 3 bases and J dropped 4; count of bases not matched to a gene: 11. The CDR3 DNA is TGCGCCAGCAGCTCTCAGCGACTAGCGGGAGGGCCGACCACCGGGGAGCTGTTTTTT. This gives the protein CASSSQRLAGGPTTGELFF.

V is TRBV7-2 and J is TRBJ2-1; TRBD2 aligns across 7 bases. Germline-derived CDR1 and CDR2 are SGHTA and FQGNSA. The CDR3 covers 15 residues. V was pared by 0 bases and J by 2 bases, with 1 base of the junction left unmatched. CDR3 sequence: CASSLARGTYNEQFF. The CDR3 DNA reads as TGTGCCAGCAGCTTAGCGCGGGGGACCTACAATGAGCAGTTCTTC.

The chain employs TRBV7-9 and TRBJ2-1; weak D call: TRBD2 (7 bases). Per the germline V gene, CDR1 is SEHNR and CDR2 is FQNEAQ (reference sequence). The CDR3 loop spans 16 amino acids. The V gene lost 5 bases and the J gene lost 1 base, with 15 bases spanning the gap. The chain's CDR3 is CASSTLGGQSYNEQFF. CDR3 in DNA: TGTGCCAGCAGCACCCTGGGGGGGCAGTCCTACAATGAGCAGTTCTTC.

The J gene is TRBJ1-2, the V gene TRBV9; 7 positions match TRBD1. Per the germline V gene, CDR1 is SGDLS and CDR2 is YYNGEE. The CDR3 sequence is 14 residues long. V lost 0 bases, J lost 5 bases, and 4 bases stayed unmatched. The CDR3 coding sequence is TGTGCCAGCAGCGTAGAGGCAGGGGGTTATGGCTACACCTTC. Translation gives CASSVEAGGYGYTF.

V and J are TRBV27 and TRBJ1-2; a possible D gene is TRBD1 (5 bases). Germline V gene lookup returns CDR1 MNHEY and CDR2 SMNVEV (reference sequence). The CDR3 contains 14 residues. V was clipped by 2 bases and J by 3 bases, with 10 bases between them. CDR3 DNA sequence: TGTGCCAGCAGTTTAACGTGGGGGGACTATGGCTACACCTTC. Protein sequence: CASSLTWGDYGYTF.

The chain is built from TRBV15 and TRBJ2-3; 10 bases align to TRBD2. This CDR3 spans 15 amino acids. Germline CDR1 is LNHNV and CDR2 is YYDKDF (reference sequence). Trimming at V came to 2 bases and at J to 5 bases, leaving 4 bases not matched to a gene. This CDR3 reads CATSRWSGGVDTQYF. The DNA of the CDR3 is TGTGCCACCAGCAGATGGAGCGGGGGGGTAGATACGCAGTATTTT.

The chain combines TRBV6-4 with TRBJ2-1, with 10 nucleotides matching TRBD1. CDR3 length: 17 residues. V shed 1 base and J 7 bases; nucleotides not matched to a gene: 10. Germline V gene lookup returns CDR1 MRHNA and CDR2 SNTAGT. CDR3 in amino acids: CASSDFFSGTGENEQFF. The CDR3 region has the DNA TGTGCCAGCAGTGACTTTTTTTCCGGGACAGGGGAGAATGAGCAGTTCTTC.

This chain links TRBV21-1 with TRBJ1-2; TRBD1 is taken as the D call from the table, unchecked against the DNA. TRBV21-1 is designated a pseudogene. The CDR3 consists of 15 residues. The CDR3 sequence: CASSKVTQGWGGYTF. The CDR3 coding sequence is TGTGCCAGCAGCAAAGTTACGCAGGGATGGGGTGGCTACACCTTC.

The gene calls are TRBV7-9 and TRBJ1-1; D gene uncertain. V lost 5 bases to trimming and J lost 0 bases, with 10 bases between them. This CDR3 region has 14 residues. Germline CDR1 is SEHNR and CDR2 is FQNEAQ (reference sequence). The CDR3 region is CASSLGRVNTEAFF. DNA of the CDR3: TGTGCCAGCAGCCTGGGCCGAGTGAACACTGAAGCTTTCTTT.

The V call is TRBV7-8, the J call TRBJ1-1; 9 bases line up with TRBD1. The V segment lost 6 bases and the J segment 5 bases; nucleotides outside the gene matches: 4. CDR1 and CDR2 from the germline V gene are SGHVS and FQNEAQ. This CDR3 comprises 13 residues. The CDR3 DNA reads TGTGCCAGCAGATGGACAGGGGAAACTGAAGCTTTCTTT. It specifies CASRWTGETEAFF.

The genes are TRBV5-5 and TRBJ2-7; TRBD1 might be the D (5 bases). The germline V gene encodes CDR1 SGHKS and CDR2 YYEKEE (reference sequence). V lost 1 base, J lost 1 base, and 6 bases lay in between. This CDR3 contains 13 residues. The DNA of the CDR3 is TGTGCCAGCAGCTTGACAGGATCCTACGAGCAGTACTTC. It encodes CASSLTGSYEQYF.

The chain employs TRBV14 and TRBJ2-7, with D maybe TRBD1 (6 bases). The CDR3 has 17 residues. Per the germline V gene, CDR1 is SGHDN and CDR2 is FVKESK. Trimming removed 4 bases at V and 3 bases at J, with 22 bases between. The CDR3 sequence is CASSPTTGYARSYEQYF. CDR3 bases: TGTGCCAGCAGCCCAACAACAGGGTATGCCCGTAGCTACGAGCAGTACTTC.